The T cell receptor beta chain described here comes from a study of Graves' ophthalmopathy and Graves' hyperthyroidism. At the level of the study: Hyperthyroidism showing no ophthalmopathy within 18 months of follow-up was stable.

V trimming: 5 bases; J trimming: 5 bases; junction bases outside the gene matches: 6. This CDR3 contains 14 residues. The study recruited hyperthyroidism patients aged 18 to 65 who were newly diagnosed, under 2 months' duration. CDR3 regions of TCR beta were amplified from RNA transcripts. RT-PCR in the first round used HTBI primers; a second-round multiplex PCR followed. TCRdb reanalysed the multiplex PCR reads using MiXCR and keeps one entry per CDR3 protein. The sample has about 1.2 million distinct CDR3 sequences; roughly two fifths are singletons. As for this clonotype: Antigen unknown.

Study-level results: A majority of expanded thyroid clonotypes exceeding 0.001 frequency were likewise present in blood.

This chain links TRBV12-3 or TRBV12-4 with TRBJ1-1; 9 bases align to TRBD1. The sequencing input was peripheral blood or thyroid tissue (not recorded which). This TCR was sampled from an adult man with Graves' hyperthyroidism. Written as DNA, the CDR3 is TGTGCCAGCAGTAAGGACAGGGGAAAGACTGAAGCTTTCTTT. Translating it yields CASSKDRGKTEAFF.